The rows below give T cell receptor beta chains drawn from one sample of a study of T cell responses to AZD1222 COVID-19 vaccine. The repertoire was sequenced with immunoSEQ multiplex PCR; TCRdb's copy has only in-frame clones and lacks some. Of about 110,000 clones listed, 80% to 95% are singletons. The material was peripheral blood, obtained on day 0 of AZD1222 vaccination. Receptors were obtained from an adult in good health. The CDR3 runs from the conserved cysteine through the conserved F or W. Fields, in order: V gene, J gene, D gene, CDR3 DNA, CDR3 protein. A D gene is named only where the DNA matches it firmly.

V gene: TRBV6-5
J gene: TRBJ1-1
D gene: NA
CDR3 DNA: TGTGCCAGCAGCGAGAGTCCCCCCCGCACTGAAGCTTTCTTT
CDR3 protein: CASSESPPRTEAFF

V gene: TRBV7-2
J gene: TRBJ2-7
D gene: TRBD2
CDR3 DNA: TGTGCCAGCAGCTTAGTTCTAGCGGGAGGGAGCTCCTACGAGCAGTACTTC
CDR3 protein: CASSLVLAGGSSYEQYF

V gene: TRBV19
J gene: TRBJ1-3
D gene: NA
CDR3 DNA: TGTGCCAGCCGTAGGTCGGGGGACCCTGGAAACACCATATATTTT
CDR3 protein: CASRRSGDPGNTIYF

V gene: TRBV9
J gene: TRBJ2-1
D gene: NA
CDR3 DNA: TGTGCCAGCAGCGTGTCCACGAGCTCCTACAATGAGCAGTTCTTC
CDR3 protein: CASSVSTSSYNEQFF

V gene: TRBV2
J gene: TRBJ2-2
D gene: TRBD2
CDR3 DNA: TGTGCCAGCAGTCCCCGGGAAGCGGGAGGATCCGGGGAGCTGTTTTTT
CDR3 protein: CASSPREAGGSGELFF

V gene: TRBV12-3/TRBV12-4
J gene: TRBJ2-1
D gene: NA
CDR3 DNA: TGTGCCAGCAGTGGGATCAGACTGGATGAGCAGTTCTTC
CDR3 protein: CASSGIRLDEQFF

V gene: TRBV7-2
J gene: TRBJ2-1
D gene: TRBD2
CDR3 DNA: TGTGCCAGCAGCTTAGCGCCCCTAGCGGGAGGCTACAATGAGCAGTTCTTC
CDR3 protein: CASSLAPLAGGYNEQFF

V gene: TRBV19
J gene: TRBJ1-5
D gene: NA
CDR3 DNA: TGTGCCAGTAGTATAGGCCGCAACCCGCCCAATCAGCCCCAGCATTTT
CDR3 protein: CASSIGRNPPNQPQHF

V gene: TRBV6-6
J gene: TRBJ1-3
D gene: NA
CDR3 DNA: TGTGCCAGCAGTTACTCGAGTGGGCGAGGAAACACCATATATTTT
CDR3 protein: CASSYSSGRGNTIYF

V gene: TRBV11-1
J gene: TRBJ2-1
D gene: NA
CDR3 DNA: TGTGCCAGCAGCTTAGACATGTTGAATGAGCAGTTCTTC
CDR3 protein: CASSLDMLNEQFF

V gene: TRBV30
J gene: TRBJ2-1
D gene: NA
CDR3 DNA: TGTGCCTGGAGTGTAGGGGGGGATCAGTTCTTC
CDR3 protein: CAWSVGGDQFF

V gene: TRBV4-1
J gene: TRBJ1-5
D gene: NA
CDR3 DNA: TGCGCCAGCAGCCAGGGCGCAGGGTTAGAGCCCCAGCATTTT
CDR3 protein: CASSQGAGLEPQHF